These 20 T cell receptor beta chains were all obtained from the same sample, sequenced in a study of T cell changes during pregnancy in multiple sclerosis (dated by TCRdb to between 2019 and 2020). Libraries were built with the immunoSEQ multiplex PCR assay. TCRdb took this table from immuneACCESS and kept in-frame rearrangements with V and J called. Such tables lack part of the clones; where checked against another copy, unresolved V genes explain under half of the gap, and the rest is unexplained. The sample profile shows fewer than 60,000 clones; approximately 91% of them were found once. The ten largest make up under 1.5% of the sample. The sample in question was peripheral blood, obtained in the second trimester of pregnancy. Every receptor here comes from a female donor with multiple sclerosis, enrolled in a pregnancy study.

The V call is TRBV5-1, the J call TRBJ2-1; D unclear. The germline V and J ends were trimmed by 5 bases and 1 base, with 10 bases remaining between them. The germline CDR1 and CDR2 sequences are SGHRS and YFSETQ. The CDR3 contains 14 residues. CDR3 residues: CASRRLPSYNEQFF. CDR3 nucleotides: TGCGCCAGCAGGAGGCTCCCTTCCTACAATGAGCAGTTCTTC.

The chain has TRBV4-3 and TRBJ2-1; 11 positions match TRBD2. In germline, CDR1 is LGHNA, CDR2 YSLEER. V trimming: 0 bases; J trimming: 4 bases; junction bases outside the gene matches: 5. CDR3 length equals 17 residues. CDR3 in amino acids: CASSQDLSSGGYNEQFF. The DNA of the CDR3 is TGCGCCAGCAGCCAAGATTTGTCTAGCGGGGGGTACAATGAGCAGTTCTTC.

The chain recombines TRBV10-3 with TRBJ2-3, with D unclear. This CDR3 has 13 residues. V lost 5 bases and J lost 9, with 15 bases in between. Germline lookup yields CDR1 ENHRY and CDR2 SYGVKD. The CDR3 protein is CAISLRLETTQYF. As DNA, the CDR3 is TGTGCCATCAGTCTCCGTCTAGAAACAACGCAGTATTTT.

J is TRBJ1-5 and V is TRBV7-9, with no clear D. Per the germline V gene, CDR1 is SEHNR and CDR2 is FQNEAQ (reference sequence). This CDR3 has 17 amino acids. CDR3 amino acids: CVARWPTELNSNQPQHF. The DNA of the CDR3 is TGTGTCGCTCGGTGGCCTACGGAGTTAAATAGCAATCAGCCCCAGCATTTT. The whole variable domain, filled in from reference TRBV7-9 and TRBJ1-5, reads DTGVSQNPRHKITKRGQNVTFRCDPISEHNRLYWYRQTLGQGPEFLTYFQNEAQLEKSRLLSDRFSAERPKGSFSTLEIQRTEQGDSAMYLCVARWPTELNSNQPQHFGDGTRLSIL.

V gene TRBV5-1 combines with J gene TRBJ1-3; 7 bases are a match to TRBD1. CDR1 is SGHRS, CDR2 YFSETQ, per germline. V trimming: 2 bases; J trimming: 2 bases; junction bases outside the gene matches: 4. The CDR3 runs 15 residues. CDR3 in DNA: TGCGCCAGCAGCTTCGACAGGGCAGCTGGAAACACCATATATTTT. Residues: CASSFDRAAGNTIYF.

The CDR3 sequence is CASSLGNRAHSGNTIYF. In DNA, the CDR3 is TGCGCCAGCAGCTTGGGGAACAGGGCACACTCTGGAAACACCATATATTTT. V and J are TRBV5-1 and TRBJ1-3; D might be TRBD1 (6 bases). CDR1 and CDR2 from the germline V gene are SGHRS and YFSETQ. The CDR3 length is 17 residues. Trimming stripped 0 bases from V and 0 bases from J, with 13 bases between. The full variable domain, completed using reference TRBV5-1 and TRBJ1-3, is KAGVTQTPRYLIKTRGQQVTLSCSPISGHRSVSWYQQTPGQGLQFLFEYFSETQRNKGNFPGRFSGRQFSNSRSEMNVSTLELGDSALYLCASSLGNRAHSGNTIYFGEGSWLTVV.

The rearrangement links TRBV6-5 to TRBJ2-3, with 7 bases aligning to TRBD2. V was clipped by 2 bases and J by 3 bases; unmatched bases: 8. Per the germline V gene, CDR1 is MNHEY and CDR2 is SVGAGI. CDR3 length: 16 amino acids. The CDR3 bases are TGTGCCAGCAGTTACGGGCCAGCGGGGCTTACAGATACGCAGTATTTT. Its translation is CASSYGPAGLTDTQYF.

V is TRBV7-8 and J is TRBJ1-6; tentative D call: TRBD1 (6 bases). CDR1 and CDR2 (germline): SGHVS, FQNEAQ. The V end lost 2 bases, the J end lost 0 bases, and 20 bases lay between the germline ends. This CDR3 is 20 amino acids long. The CDR3 region has the DNA TGTGCCAGCAGCTTACTAAAGAAGGGGGTTACGAGCTCCTATAATTCACCCCTCCACTTT. Translation gives CASSLLKKGVTSSYNSPLHF.

This clone is classed as medium-sized (0.01 to 0.1%). The chain combines TRBV7-9 with TRBJ2-5; weak D call: TRBD2 (5 bases). V dropped 5 bases and J dropped 4 bases, with 11 bases sitting between them. This CDR3 has 13 residues. Germline V CDR1 and CDR2: SEHNR, FQNEAQ (reference sequence). The CDR3 reads CASSPRGPETQYF. Written as DNA, the CDR3 is TGTGCCAGCAGCCCCCGAGGGCCAGAGACCCAGTACTTC.

J is TRBJ2-7 and V is TRBV2; D is possibly TRBD1 (6 bases). Germline V CDR1 and CDR2: SNHLY, FYNNEI. The V end lost 4 bases, the J end lost 0 bases, and 13 bases lay between the germline ends. The length of the CDR3 is 15 residues. In DNA form, the CDR3 reads TGTGCCAGCAGTGGGAGACAGGAAAGCTCCTACGAGCAGTACTTC. Translating gives CASSGRQESSYEQYF.

V and J are TRBV10-3 and TRBJ1-2, with D possibly being TRBD1 (6 bases). The V gene's germline CDR1 is ENHRY and CDR2 SYGVKD. The V end was cut by 8 bases, the J end by 4 bases, with 14 bases between. The CDR3 spans 13 residues. The CDR3 here is CAIRQDATYGYTF. The CDR3 DNA is TGTGCCATCCGACAGGACGCAACCTATGGCTACACCTTC.

The V gene is TRBV7-9, the J gene TRBJ2-1, with a possible D match to TRBD1 (6 bases). The CDR3 is made up of 15 amino acids. The germline V gene encodes CDR1 SEHNR and CDR2 FQNEAQ (reference sequence). Trimming left V 2 bases short and J 6 bases short, with 14 bases between. CDR3 amino acids: CASSLNQGPINEQFF. The CDR3 DNA reads TGTGCCAGCAGCTTAAACCAGGGGCCAATCAATGAGCAGTTCTTC.

The gene calls are TRBV7-8 and TRBJ1-2, with TRBD1 matching over 10 bases. Losses at the gene ends were 4 bases for V and 5 bases for J; bases not matched to a gene: 7. CDR1 is SGHVS, CDR2 FQNEAQ, per germline. This CDR3 is built from 15 residues. The CDR3: CASSSGTGAKYGYTF. As DNA, the CDR3 is TGTGCCAGCAGCTCCGGGACAGGGGCGAAGTATGGCTACACCTTC.

The genes are TRBV5-6 and TRBJ2-7, with 9 bases lining up with TRBD1. CDR3 length: 16 residues. Losses at the gene ends were 2 bases for V and 0 bases for J; bases not matched to a gene: 6. CDR1 is SGHDT and CDR2 is YYEEEE in the germline V gene. The CDR3 region is CASSFETGGSSYEQYF. CDR3 in DNA: TGTGCCAGCAGCTTCGAGACAGGGGGGAGCTCCTACGAGCAGTACTTC. Variable domain in full (rest from reference TRBV5-6 and TRBJ2-7): DAGVTQSPTHLIKTRGQQVTLRCSPKSGHDTVSWYQQALGQGPQFIFQYYEEEERQRGNFPDRFSGHQFPNYSSELNVNALLLGDSALYLCASSFETGGSSYEQYFGPGTRLTVT.

This chain uses TRBV5-4 with TRBJ2-1; 7 bases align to TRBD1. The CDR3 length is 15 residues. The germline V gene encodes CDR1 SGHNT and CDR2 YYREEE (reference sequence). V dropped 5 bases and J dropped 4; count of bases not matched to a gene: 9. CDR3 nucleotides: TGTGCCAGCAGTCAAGACGGGACAGCTTACAATGAGCAGTTCTTC. Protein product: CASSQDGTAYNEQFF.

CDR3 DNA sequence: TGTGCCAGCAGCTCAGGACCGGGACAGGATGAAAAACTGTTTTTT. Amino acids: CASSSGPGQDEKLFF. The V call is TRBV5-4, the J call TRBJ1-4; 8 positions agree with TRBD1. The CDR3 spans 15 residues. CDR1 is SGHNT, CDR2 YYREEE, per germline (reference sequence). The junction had 7 bases not matched to a gene; V was cut back by 3 bases and J by 6 bases.

In nucleotides, the CDR3 is TGTGCCAGCAGCCTCGGCAGGGATGCAGATACGCAGTATTTT. Translation gives CASSLGRDADTQYF. The chain recombines TRBV7-3 with TRBJ2-3, with D perhaps TRBD1 (5 bases). Between the trimmed V and J ends, which lost 5 bases and 4 bases, there was a span of 13 bases. CDR3 size: 14 residues. Germline V gene lookup returns CDR1 SGHTA and CDR2 FQGTGA.

The chain combines TRBV5-1 with TRBJ2-2; D is possibly TRBD1 (5 bases). CDR1 SGHRS and CDR2 YFSETQ come from the germline V gene. V dropped 4 bases and J dropped 1 base, with 8 bases sitting between them. The CDR3 covers 14 residues. CDR3 nucleotide sequence: TGCGCCAGCAGCCCGACAGTGAACACCGGGGAGCTGTTTTTT. It codes for CASSPTVNTGELFF.

The rearrangement links TRBV5-6 to TRBJ2-3; 11 positions match TRBD2. Germline V gene lookup returns CDR1 SGHDT and CDR2 YYEEEE. The CDR3 contains 16 residues. V shed 2 bases, J shed 3 bases, and the junction held 5 bases outside the gene matches. CDR3 in amino acids: CASSFIAGGPTDTQYF. CDR3 sequence (DNA): TGTGCCAGCAGCTTTATAGCGGGGGGGCCAACAGATACGCAGTATTTT.

This chain joins TRBV6-5 and TRBJ1-3, with a weak D call TRBD1 (5 bases). Germline assignment: CDR1 MNHEY and CDR2 SVGAGI. Trimming removed 6 bases at V and 4 bases at J, with 10 bases between. The CDR3 consists of 13 residues. As DNA, the CDR3 is TGTGCCAGCAGCCAACGGGGGGGAAACACCATATATTTT. Protein sequence: CASSQRGGNTIYF.